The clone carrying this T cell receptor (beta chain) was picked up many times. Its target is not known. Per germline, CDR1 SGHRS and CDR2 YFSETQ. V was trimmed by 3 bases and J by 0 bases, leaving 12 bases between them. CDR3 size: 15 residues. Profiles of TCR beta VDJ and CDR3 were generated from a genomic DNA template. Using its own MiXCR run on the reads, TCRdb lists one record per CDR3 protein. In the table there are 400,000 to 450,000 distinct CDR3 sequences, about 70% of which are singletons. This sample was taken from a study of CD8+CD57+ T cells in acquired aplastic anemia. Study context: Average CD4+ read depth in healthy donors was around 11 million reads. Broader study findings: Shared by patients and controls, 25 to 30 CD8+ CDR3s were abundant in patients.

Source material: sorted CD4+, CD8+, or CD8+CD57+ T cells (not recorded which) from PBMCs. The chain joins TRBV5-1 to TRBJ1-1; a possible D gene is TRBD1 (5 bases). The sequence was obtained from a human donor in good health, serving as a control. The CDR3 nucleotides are TGCGCCAGCAGCTCGGGGGGTACAGTGAACACTGAAGCTTTCTTT. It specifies CASSSGGTVNTEAFF.